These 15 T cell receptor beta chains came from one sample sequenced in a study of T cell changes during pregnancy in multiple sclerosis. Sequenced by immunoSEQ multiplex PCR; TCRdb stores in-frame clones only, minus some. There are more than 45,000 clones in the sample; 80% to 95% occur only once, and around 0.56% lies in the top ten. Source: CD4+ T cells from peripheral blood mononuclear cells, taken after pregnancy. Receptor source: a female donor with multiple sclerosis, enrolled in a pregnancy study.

The CDR3: CATEDGPTGARSDEQFF. The DNA of the CDR3 is TGTGCCACCGAGGATGGCCCGACAGGGGCCCGTTCGGATGAGCAGTTCTTC. This chain uses TRBV15 with TRBJ2-1, with 8 bases identical to TRBD1. V gave up 8 bases and J gave up 8 bases; unmatched junction bases: 20. The CDR3 is made up of 17 amino acids. Germline V gene lookup returns CDR1 LNHNV and CDR2 YYDKDF (reference sequence).

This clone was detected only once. In DNA form, the CDR3 reads TGCGCCAGCAGTGAGTCGTGGACAGGGGGCACTGAAGCTTTCTTT. Protein sequence: CASSESWTGGTEAFF. The V and J genes are TRBV10-2 and TRBJ1-1, with 10 bases aligning to TRBD1. Losses at the gene ends were 0 bases for V and 4 bases for J; bases not matched to a gene: 2. CDR3 length: 15 residues. Germline V lookup: CDR1 WSHSY, CDR2 SAAADI.

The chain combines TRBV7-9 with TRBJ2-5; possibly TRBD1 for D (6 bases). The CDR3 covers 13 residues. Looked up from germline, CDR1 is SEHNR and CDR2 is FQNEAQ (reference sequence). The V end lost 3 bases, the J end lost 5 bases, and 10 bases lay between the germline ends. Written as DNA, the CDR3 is TGTGCCAGCAGCTTTCAGGGGATGGAGACCCAGTACTTC. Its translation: CASSFQGMETQYF. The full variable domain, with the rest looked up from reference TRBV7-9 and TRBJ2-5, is DTGVSQNPRHKITKRGQNVTFRCDPISEHNRLYWYRQTLGQGPEFLTYFQNEAQLEKSRLLSDRFSAERPKGSFSTLEIQRTEQGDSAMYLCASSFQGMETQYFGPGTRLLVL.

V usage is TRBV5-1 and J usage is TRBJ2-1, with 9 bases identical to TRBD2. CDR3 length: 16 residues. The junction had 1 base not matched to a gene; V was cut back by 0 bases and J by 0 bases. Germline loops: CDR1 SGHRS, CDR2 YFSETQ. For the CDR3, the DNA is TGCGCCAGCAGCTTGGGACTAGCGGCCTCCTACAATGAGCAGTTCTTC. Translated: CASSLGLAASYNEQFF.

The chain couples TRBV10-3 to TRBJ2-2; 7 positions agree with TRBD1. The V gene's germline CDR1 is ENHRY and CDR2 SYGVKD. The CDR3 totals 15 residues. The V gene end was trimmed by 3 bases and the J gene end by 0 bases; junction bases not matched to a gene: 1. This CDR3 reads CAISEGTANTGELFF. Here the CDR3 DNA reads TGTGCCATCAGTGAAGGGACAGCGAACACCGGGGAGCTGTTTTTT.

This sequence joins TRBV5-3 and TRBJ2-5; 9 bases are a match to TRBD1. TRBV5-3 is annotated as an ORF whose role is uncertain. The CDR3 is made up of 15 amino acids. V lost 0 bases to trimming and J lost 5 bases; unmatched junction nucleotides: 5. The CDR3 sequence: CARSLVVQGAETQYF. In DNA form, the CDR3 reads TGTGCCAGAAGCTTGGTTGTACAGGGGGCTGAGACCCAGTACTTC.

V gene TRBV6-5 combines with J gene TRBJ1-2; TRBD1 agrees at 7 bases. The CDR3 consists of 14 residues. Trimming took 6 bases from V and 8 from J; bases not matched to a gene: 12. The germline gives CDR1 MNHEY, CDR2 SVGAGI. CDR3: CASRYQGEVQGYTF. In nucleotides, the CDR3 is TGTGCCAGCAGATATCAGGGGGAGGTTCAGGGCTACACCTTC.

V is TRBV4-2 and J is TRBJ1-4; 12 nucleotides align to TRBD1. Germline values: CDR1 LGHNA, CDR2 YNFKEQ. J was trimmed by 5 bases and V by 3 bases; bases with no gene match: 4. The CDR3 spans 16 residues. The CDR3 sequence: CASSQGTGGLNEKLFF. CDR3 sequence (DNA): TGTGCCAGCAGCCAGGGGACAGGGGGCCTAAATGAAAAACTGTTTTTT.

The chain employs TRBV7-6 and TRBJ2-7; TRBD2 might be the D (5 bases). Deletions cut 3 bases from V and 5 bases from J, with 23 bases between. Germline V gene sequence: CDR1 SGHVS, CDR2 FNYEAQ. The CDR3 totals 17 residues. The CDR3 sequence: CASSLEVWAATFDEQYF. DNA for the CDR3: TGTGCCAGCAGCTTGGAGGTTTGGGCCGCCACCTTCGACGAGCAGTACTTC.

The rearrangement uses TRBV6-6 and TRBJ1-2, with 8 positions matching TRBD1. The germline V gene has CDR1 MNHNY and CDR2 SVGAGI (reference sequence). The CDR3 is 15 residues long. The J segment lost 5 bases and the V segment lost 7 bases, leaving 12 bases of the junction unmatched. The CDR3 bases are TGTGCCAGCAACTATCGACAGGGGCCCGAATATGGCTACACCTTC. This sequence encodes CASNYRQGPEYGYTF.

In nucleotides, the CDR3 is TGCAGCGTGGGACAGGGGGCGAAGGAGACCCAGTACTTC. Encoded protein: CSVGQGAKETQYF. The rearrangement uses TRBV29-1 and TRBJ2-5, with 12 bases fitting TRBD1. Trimming removed 6 bases from V and 5 bases from J; junction bases left unmatched: 4. The CDR3 has 13 residues. From germline, CDR1 is SQVTM and CDR2 ANQGSEA.

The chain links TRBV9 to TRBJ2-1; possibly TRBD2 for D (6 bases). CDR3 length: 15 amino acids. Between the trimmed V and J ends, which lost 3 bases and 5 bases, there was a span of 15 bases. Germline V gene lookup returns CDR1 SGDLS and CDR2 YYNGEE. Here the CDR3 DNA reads TGTGCCAGCAGCGCCGCCGGGAGCCTTCACAATGAGCAGTTCTTC. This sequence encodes CASSAAGSLHNEQFF.

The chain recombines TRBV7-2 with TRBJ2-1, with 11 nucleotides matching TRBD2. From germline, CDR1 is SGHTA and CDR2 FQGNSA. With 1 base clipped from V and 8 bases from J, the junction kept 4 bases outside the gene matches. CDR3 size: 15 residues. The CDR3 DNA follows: TGTGCCAGCAGCTTAGTAGCGGGAGGGCCCCATGAGCAGTTCTTC. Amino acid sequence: CASSLVAGGPHEQFF. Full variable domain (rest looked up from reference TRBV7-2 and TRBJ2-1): GAGVSQSPSNKVTEKGKDVELRCDPISGHTALYWYRQSLGQGLEFLIYFQGNSAPDKSGLPSDRFSAERTGGSVSTLTIQRTQQEDSAVYLCASSLVAGGPHEQFFGPGTRLTVL.

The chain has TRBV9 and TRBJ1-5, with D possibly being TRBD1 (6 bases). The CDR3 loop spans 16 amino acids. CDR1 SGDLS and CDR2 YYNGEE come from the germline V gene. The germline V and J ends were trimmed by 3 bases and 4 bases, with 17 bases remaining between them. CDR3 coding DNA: TGTGCCAGCAGCGGGAGATACAGGGAAAGGAATCAGCCCCAGCATTTT. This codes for CASSGRYRERNQPQHF.

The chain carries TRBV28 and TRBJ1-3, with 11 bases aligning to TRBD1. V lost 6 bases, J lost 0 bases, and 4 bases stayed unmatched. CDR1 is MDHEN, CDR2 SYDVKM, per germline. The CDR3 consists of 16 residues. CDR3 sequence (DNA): TGTGCCAGCAGGCAAGGGACAGGGGGCTCTGGAAACACCATATATTTT. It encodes CASRQGTGGSGNTIYF.